This T cell receptor (beta chain) was identified in a study of T cells after yellow fever vaccination. General study findings and limits: Most primary-vaccination clones reappeared after the booster (more than 95% CD4, about 90% CD8).

Each CDR3 protein gets one entry after TCRdb re-called the 5' RACE reads with MiXCR. This table holds about 340,000 distinct CDR3 sequences, roughly 8.7% found once. Germline V gene sequence: CDR1 LNHNV, CDR2 YYDKDF (reference sequence). Trimming cost V 3 bases and J 5 bases, with 20 bases left between them. This CDR3 spans 16 amino acids. This clonotype turned up a few times. Its antigen is as yet unknown. The material sequenced was PBMCs, taken on the day of the first yellow fever vaccination. The receptor comes from a man younger than 35 who received the YFV17D yellow fever vaccine. The genes are TRBV15 and TRBJ2-7; no clear D gene. The CDR3 sequence: CATSRTRRYPPDEQYF. The CDR3 DNA sequence: TGTGCCACCAGCAGGACCCGAAGATACCCTCCGGACGAGCAGTACTTC.